This entry lists 25 T cell receptor beta chains sequenced from one sample in a study of OX40 agonist ivuxolimab in advanced cancers. This table comes from immunoSEQ multiplex PCR, and its TCRdb copy is limited to in-frame clones, with some not included. The sample lists roughly 100,000 clones; 85% to 95% were seen once. The source material was CD4+ or CD8+ T cells sorted from blood, sampled in a trial of the OX40 agonist ivuxolimab. All receptors derive from an adult with an advanced solid tumor such as melanoma, head and neck, liver or kidney cancer.

The chain has TRBV6-1 and TRBJ2-3, with D unresolved. The CDR3 length is 11 residues. The germline CDR1 and CDR2 sequences are MNHNS and SASEGT. V was cut by 4 bases and J by 5 bases, with 4 bases left in between. The CDR3 loop is CASSVRDTQYF. The CDR3 DNA reads as TGTGCCAGCAGTGTGAGAGATACGCAGTATTTT.

This chain uses TRBV10-3 with TRBJ1-1, with D perhaps TRBD1 (5 bases). Germline V gives CDR1 ENHRY, CDR2 SYGVKD. The CDR3 loop spans 12 amino acids. The V end lost 6 bases, the J end lost 2 bases, and 7 bases lay between the germline ends. CDR3 loop: CAIRTVNTEAFF. The CDR3 coding sequence is TGTGCCATCAGGACAGTCAACACTGAAGCTTTCTTT.

This clone was detected only a few times. CDR3 loop: CAWSVPQTGLQPQHF. The CDR3, as DNA: TGTGCCTGGAGTGTACCCCAGACAGGGCTCCAGCCCCAGCATTTT. The gene calls are TRBV30 and TRBJ1-5, with 7 positions matching TRBD1. CDR3 length: 15 amino acids. Trimming at V came to 0 bases and at J to 7 bases, leaving 9 bases not matched to a gene. The germline gives CDR1 GTSNPN, CDR2 SVGIG (reference sequence).

J is TRBJ1-2 and V is TRBV9, with 10 nucleotides matching TRBD1. V was clipped by 2 bases and J by 6 bases; unmatched bases: 1. The CDR3 totals 13 residues. The germline gives CDR1 SGDLS, CDR2 YYNGEE. Here the CDR3 reads CASSVTGGHGYTF. The CDR3, as DNA: TGTGCCAGCAGCGTGACAGGGGGCCATGGCTACACCTTC.

The V and J genes are TRBV4-2 and TRBJ1-2; possible D gene TRBD1, 6 bases. The germline V and J ends were trimmed by 1 base and 0 bases, with 15 bases remaining between them. CDR1 LGHNA and CDR2 YNFKEQ come from the germline V gene. The CDR3 has 17 residues. The CDR3 DNA follows: TGTGCCAGCAGCCAAGTTCAGGGGCGGGGGACTAACTATGGCTACACCTTC. Its translation is CASSQVQGRGTNYGYTF.

Turning to this clone: In the same sample, other DNA sequences code for this CDR3. DNA of the CDR3: TGTGCCAGCAGTGAAGGGGGGACGGGGGGCTACACCTTC. As protein: CASSEGGTGGYTF. The chain uses TRBV2 and TRBJ1-2; D may be TRBD1 (5 bases). V was clipped by 1 base and J by 8 bases, with 11 bases between them. The CDR3 loop spans 13 amino acids. The V gene's germline CDR1 is SNHLY and CDR2 FYNNEI.

The chain links TRBV7-2 to TRBJ2-6, with D unclear. Germline-derived CDR1 and CDR2 are SGHTA and FQGNSA. V was shortened by 1 base and J by 4 bases, with 8 bases between the two germline ends. CDR3 length: 15 amino acids. CDR3 amino acids: CASSLVRTGANVLTF. Here the CDR3 DNA reads TGTGCCAGCAGCTTAGTTCGAACCGGGGCCAACGTCCTGACTTTC.

The rearrangement joins TRBV6-1 to TRBJ1-5; 7 bases fit TRBD1. The length of the CDR3 is 15 residues. Unmatched junction bases numbered 6, after V lost 4 bases and J lost 3 bases. Germline CDR1 is MNHNS and CDR2 is SASEGT. The CDR3, as DNA: TGTGCCAGCAGTGGGACAGGTAGTTTCAATCAGCCCCAGCATTTT. Translated, it gives CASSGTGSFNQPQHF.

The V gene is TRBV30, the J gene TRBJ1-1; 10 bases are a match to TRBD1. With 4 bases clipped from V and 6 bases from J, the junction kept 8 bases outside the gene matches. Germline CDR1 GTSNPN, CDR2 SVGIG (reference sequence). This CDR3 contains 14 residues. CDR3 nucleotide sequence: TGTGCCTGGACCGAGGGGGACAGGGGAGCTGAAGCTTTCTTT. Protein product: CAWTEGDRGAEAFF. The whole variable domain, remainder taken from reference TRBV30 and TRBJ1-1, is SQTIHQWPATLVQPVGSPLSLECTVEGTSNPNLYWYRQAAGRGLQLLFYSVGIGQISSEVPQNLSASRPQDRQFILSSKKLLLSDSGFYLCAWTEGDRGAEAFFGQGTRLTVV.

The J gene is TRBJ1-2, the V gene TRBV5-6, with 9 bases matching TRBD1. V lost 4 bases, J lost 4 bases, and 5 bases stayed unmatched. The CDR3 is 14 residues long. Germline V CDR1 and CDR2: SGHDT, YYEEEE. The CDR3 DNA reads as TGTGCCAGCAGCGGGGGACAGGGACTCTATGGCTACACCTTC. This codes for CASSGGQGLYGYTF.

The chain couples TRBV9 to TRBJ2-5; TRBD1 matches 8 bases. Germline V gene lookup returns CDR1 SGDLS and CDR2 YYNGEE. With 2 bases clipped from V and 7 bases from J, the junction kept 4 bases outside the gene matches. This CDR3 spans 13 amino acids. The CDR3 bases are TGTGCCAGCAGCGTCGGACAGGGCGGGACCCAGTACTTC. Its translation: CASSVGQGGTQYF.

The V and J genes are TRBV6-6 and TRBJ2-7; D not certain. The V gene's germline CDR1 is MNHNY and CDR2 SVGAGI (reference sequence). The CDR3 is 13 residues long. Deletions cut 0 bases from V and 6 bases from J, with 9 bases between. The CDR3 region is CASSYSTLGEQYV. The CDR3 DNA reads as TGTGCCAGCAGTTACTCGACGTTGGGCGAGCAGTACGTC.

This chain connects TRBV27 to TRBJ1-5, with 10 bases fitting TRBD1. This CDR3 is built from 14 residues. Germline V lookup: CDR1 MNHEY, CDR2 SMNVEV (reference sequence). V gave up 5 bases and J gave up 9 bases; unmatched junction bases: 7. CDR3 protein: CASSPDRGSGPQHF. The CDR3 nucleotides are TGTGCCAGCAGTCCGGACAGGGGGTCAGGGCCCCAGCATTTT.

The chain is built from TRBV7-9 and TRBJ1-6; D might be TRBD1 (5 bases). Germline assignment: CDR1 SEHNR and CDR2 FQNEAQ (reference sequence). CDR3 length: 14 residues. Trimming removed 1 base at V and 9 bases at J, with 10 bases between. The CDR3 sequence is CASSLVSGFSPLHF. CDR3 DNA sequence: TGTGCCAGCAGCTTAGTTTCAGGGTTTTCACCCCTCCACTTT.

The rearrangement joins TRBV19 to TRBJ2-1; D is unresolved. The CDR3 is made up of 11 amino acids. CDR1 is LNHDA and CDR2 is SQIVND in the germline V gene (reference sequence). V lost 3 bases and J 10 bases, leaving 7 bases between the germline ends. CDR3 loop: CASSIRREQFF. As DNA, the CDR3 is TGTGCCAGTAGTATCCGACGAGAGCAGTTCTTC. Based on the CDR3 plus reference TRBV19 and TRBJ2-1, the full variable domain is DGGITQSPKYLFRKEGQNVTLSCEQNLNHDAMYWYRQDPGQGLRLIYYSQIVNDFQKGDIAEGYSVSREKKESFPLTVTSAQKNPTAFYLCASSIRREQFFGPGTRLTVL.

The chain joins TRBV30 to TRBJ1-6, with TRBD1 identical over 10 bases. Germline V gives CDR1 GTSNPN, CDR2 SVGIG (reference sequence). V gave up 8 bases and J gave up 6 bases; unmatched junction bases: 4. This CDR3 spans 13 amino acids. The CDR3 DNA reads as TGTGCCCGAGGACAGGGGGTTAATTCACCCCTCCACTTT. It translates to CARGQGVNSPLHF.

The genes are TRBV5-1 and TRBJ2-5; 8 nucleotides line up with TRBD1. The CDR3 is 14 residues long. Germline assignment: CDR1 SGHRS and CDR2 YFSETQ. The V and J ends lost 2 bases and 5 bases, in that order; junction bases with no gene match: 5. CDR3 sequence (DNA): TGCGCCAGCAGCTTATTACAGGGGGTGGAGACCCAGTACTTC. Translated, it gives CASSLLQGVETQYF.

This sequence joins TRBV19 and TRBJ2-1; 9 nucleotides agree with TRBD1. V shed 4 bases, J shed 7 bases, and the junction held 8 bases outside the gene matches. This CDR3 spans 15 amino acids. In germline, CDR1 is LNHDA, CDR2 SQIVND (reference sequence). Here the CDR3 reads CASSTIGTGTNEQFF. The CDR3, as DNA: TGTGCCAGTAGTACCATCGGGACAGGGACAAATGAGCAGTTCTTC.

The J gene is TRBJ2-3, the V gene TRBV5-1; possibly TRBD2 for D (5 bases). The V gene lost 1 base and the J gene lost 2 bases, with 8 bases spanning the gap. Germline-derived CDR1 and CDR2 are SGHRS and YFSETQ. The CDR3 has 14 residues. CDR3: CASSLTGNTDTQYF. The CDR3 nucleotides are TGCGCCAGCAGCTTGACGGGAAACACAGATACGCAGTATTTT.

J is TRBJ1-1 and V is TRBV6-6; maybe TRBD1 (5 bases). Deletions cut 6 bases from V and 2 bases from J, with 13 bases between. CDR1 is MNHNY and CDR2 is SVGAGI in the germline V gene (reference sequence). This CDR3 region has 14 residues. In DNA form, the CDR3 reads TGTGCCAGCAGCCGATTTGGGGCAAACACTGAAGCTTTCTTT. Its translation: CASSRFGANTEAFF.

The chain combines TRBV7-3 with TRBJ1-2; 8 bases are shared with TRBD1. CDR3 length: 16 residues. From germline, CDR1 is SGHTA and CDR2 FQGTGA. Unmatched junction bases numbered 11, after V lost 5 bases and J lost 3 bases. The CDR3 is CASSLRQGKRDYGYTF. The CDR3 DNA reads as TGTGCCAGCAGCCTCCGACAGGGGAAGAGGGACTATGGCTACACCTTC.

The rearrangement uses TRBV30 and TRBJ1-5, with TRBD1 matching over 7 bases. Germline loops: CDR1 GTSNPN, CDR2 SVGIG (reference sequence). The CDR3 extends over 14 amino acids. V lost 7 bases to trimming and J lost 2 bases; unmatched junction nucleotides: 8. CDR3 sequence reads: CALAPGTGNQPQHF. The CDR3 DNA reads as TGTGCCTTGGCCCCCGGGACAGGCAATCAGCCCCAGCATTTT.

The rearrangement links TRBV15 to TRBJ1-1, with D perhaps matching TRBD1 (5 bases). CDR3 length: 12 amino acids. V gave up 8 bases and J gave up 5 bases, with 12 bases separating them. Germline V gene data show CDR1 as LNHNV and CDR2 as YYDKDF (reference sequence). CDR3 in amino acids: CATGGRATEAFF. In nucleotides, the CDR3 is TGTGCCACCGGGGGTCGAGCGACTGAAGCTTTCTTT.

The genes are TRBV10-3 and TRBJ2-3; no definite D call. The CDR3 runs to 13 residues. Between the trimmed V and J ends, which lost 0 bases and 2 bases, there was a span of 3 bases. Looked up from germline, CDR1 is ENHRY and CDR2 is SYGVKD. For the CDR3, the DNA is TGTGCCATCAGTGAGTCTAACACAGATACGCAGTATTTT. Its protein is CAISESNTDTQYF.

The V gene is TRBV7-9, the J gene TRBJ1-4, with a possible D match to TRBD1 (6 bases). Trimming took 5 bases from V and 8 from J, leaving 12 bases between them. The CDR3 has 13 residues. The germline V gene has CDR1 SEHNR and CDR2 FQNEAQ (reference sequence). The CDR3 protein is CASSRTGTEKLFF. DNA of the CDR3: TGTGCCAGCAGCCGCACCGGGACAGAAAAACTGTTTTTT.